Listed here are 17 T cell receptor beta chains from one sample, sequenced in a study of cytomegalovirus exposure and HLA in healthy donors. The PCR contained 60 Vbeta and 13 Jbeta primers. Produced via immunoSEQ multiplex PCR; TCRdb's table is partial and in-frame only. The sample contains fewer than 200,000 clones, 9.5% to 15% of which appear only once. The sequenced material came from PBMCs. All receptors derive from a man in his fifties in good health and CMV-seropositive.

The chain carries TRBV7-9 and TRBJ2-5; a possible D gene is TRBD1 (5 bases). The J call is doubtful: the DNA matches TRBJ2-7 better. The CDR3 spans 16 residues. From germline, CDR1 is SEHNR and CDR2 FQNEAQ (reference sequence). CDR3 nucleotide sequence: TGTGCCAGCAGCTTAAGCCAGGGCCATTTCTCCTACGAGCAGTACTTC. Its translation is CASSLSQGHFSYEQYF.

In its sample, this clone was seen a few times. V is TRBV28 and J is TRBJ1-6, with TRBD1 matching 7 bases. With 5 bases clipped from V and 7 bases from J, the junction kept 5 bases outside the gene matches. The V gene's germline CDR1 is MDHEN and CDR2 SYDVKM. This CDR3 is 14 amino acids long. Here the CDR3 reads CASSPPGQNSPLHF. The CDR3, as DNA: TGTGCCAGCAGTCCACCGGGACAGAATTCACCCCTCCACTTT.

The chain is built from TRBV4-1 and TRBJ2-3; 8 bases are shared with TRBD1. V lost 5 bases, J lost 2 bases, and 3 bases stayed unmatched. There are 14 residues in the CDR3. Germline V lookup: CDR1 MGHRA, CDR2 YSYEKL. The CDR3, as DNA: TGCGCCAGCAGCTGGGACAGGAACACAGATACGCAGTATTTT. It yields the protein CASSWDRNTDTQYF.

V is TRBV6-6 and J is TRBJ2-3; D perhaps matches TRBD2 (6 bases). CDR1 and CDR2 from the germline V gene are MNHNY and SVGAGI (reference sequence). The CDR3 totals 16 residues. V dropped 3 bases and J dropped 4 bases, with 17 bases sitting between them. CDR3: CASSYMGRGGADTQYF. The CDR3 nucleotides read TGTGCCAGCAGTTATATGGGACGTGGAGGGGCAGATACGCAGTATTTT.

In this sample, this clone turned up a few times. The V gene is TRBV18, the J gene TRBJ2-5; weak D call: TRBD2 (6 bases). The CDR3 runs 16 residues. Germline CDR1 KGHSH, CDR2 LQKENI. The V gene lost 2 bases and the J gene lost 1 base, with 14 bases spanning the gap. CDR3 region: CASSPTGSGLQETQYF. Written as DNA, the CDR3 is TGTGCCAGCTCACCAACGGGGAGCGGGCTCCAAGAGACCCAGTACTTC.

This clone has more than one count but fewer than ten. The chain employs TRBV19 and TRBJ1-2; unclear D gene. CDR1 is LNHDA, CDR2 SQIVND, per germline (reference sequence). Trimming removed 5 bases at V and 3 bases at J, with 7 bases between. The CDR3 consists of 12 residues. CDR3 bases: TGTGCCAGTAGTCCTCGGGACTATGGCTACACCTTC. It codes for CASSPRDYGYTF.

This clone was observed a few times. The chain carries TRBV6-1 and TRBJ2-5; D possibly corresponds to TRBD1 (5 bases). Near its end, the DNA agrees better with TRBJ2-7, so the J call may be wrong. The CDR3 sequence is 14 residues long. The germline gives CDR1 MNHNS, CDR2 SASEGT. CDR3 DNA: TGTGCCAGCAGTGAATTAGTAGGGGCCGGCGAGCAGTACTTC. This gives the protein CASSELVGAGEQYF.

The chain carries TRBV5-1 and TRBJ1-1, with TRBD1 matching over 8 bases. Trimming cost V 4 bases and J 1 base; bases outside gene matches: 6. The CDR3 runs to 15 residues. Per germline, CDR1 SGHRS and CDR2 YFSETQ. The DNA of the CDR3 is TGCGCCAGCAGCGGGATGACAGGGGCGAACACTGAAGCTTTCTTT. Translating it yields CASSGMTGANTEAFF.

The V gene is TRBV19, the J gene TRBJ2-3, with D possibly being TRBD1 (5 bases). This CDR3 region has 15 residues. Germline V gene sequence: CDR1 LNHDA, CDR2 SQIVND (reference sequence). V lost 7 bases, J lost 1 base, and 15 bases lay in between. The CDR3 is CASTLGTGRTDTQYF. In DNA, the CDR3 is TGTGCCAGTACCCTCGGCACAGGTCGCACAGATACGCAGTATTTT. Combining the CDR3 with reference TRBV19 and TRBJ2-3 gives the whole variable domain DGGITQSPKYLFRKEGQNVTLSCEQNLNHDAMYWYRQDPGQGLRLIYYSQIVNDFQKGDIAEGYSVSREKKESFPLTVTSAQKNPTAFYLCASTLGTGRTDTQYFGPGTRLTVL.

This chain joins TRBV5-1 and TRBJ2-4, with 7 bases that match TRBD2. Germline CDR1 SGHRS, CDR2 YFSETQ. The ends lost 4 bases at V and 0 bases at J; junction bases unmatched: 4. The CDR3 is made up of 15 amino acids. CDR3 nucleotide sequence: TGCGCCAGCAGCCCAACGGGGGGAGCCAAAAACATTCAGTACTTC. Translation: CASSPTGGAKNIQYF.

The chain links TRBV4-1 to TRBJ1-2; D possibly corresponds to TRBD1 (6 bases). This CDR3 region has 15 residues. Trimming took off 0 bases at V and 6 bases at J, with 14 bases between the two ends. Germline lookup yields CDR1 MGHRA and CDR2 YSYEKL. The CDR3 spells CASSQDPGQSDGYTF. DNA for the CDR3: TGCGCCAGCAGCCAAGATCCCGGACAGAGCGATGGCTACACCTTC.

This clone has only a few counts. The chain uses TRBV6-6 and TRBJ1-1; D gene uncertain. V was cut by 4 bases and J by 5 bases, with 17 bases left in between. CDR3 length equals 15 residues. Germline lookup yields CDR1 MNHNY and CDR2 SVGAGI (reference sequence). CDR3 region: CASSSSDGGRTEAFF. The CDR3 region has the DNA TGTGCCAGCAGTTCCTCAGACGGTGGCAGGACTGAAGCTTTCTTT.

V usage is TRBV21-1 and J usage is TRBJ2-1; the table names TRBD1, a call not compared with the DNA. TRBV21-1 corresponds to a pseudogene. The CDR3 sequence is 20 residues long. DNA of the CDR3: TGTGCCAGCAGCAAAGCGGACGGTAGAGTGACAGGGACCTCCTACAATGAGCAGTTCTTC. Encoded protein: CASSKADGRVTGTSYNEQFF.

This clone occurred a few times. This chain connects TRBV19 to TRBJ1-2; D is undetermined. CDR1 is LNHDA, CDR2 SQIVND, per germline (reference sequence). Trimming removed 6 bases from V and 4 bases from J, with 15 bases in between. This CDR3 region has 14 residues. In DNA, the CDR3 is TGTGCCAGTAGGTGGGCACGGCTTTCCTATGGCTACACCTTC. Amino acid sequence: CASRWARLSYGYTF.

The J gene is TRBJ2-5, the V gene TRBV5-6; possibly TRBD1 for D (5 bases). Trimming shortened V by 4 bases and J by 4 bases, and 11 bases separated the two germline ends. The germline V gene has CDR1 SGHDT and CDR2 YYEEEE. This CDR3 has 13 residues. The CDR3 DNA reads TGTGCCAGCAGCATTGACAGAGGAGAGACCCAGTACTTC. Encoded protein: CASSIDRGETQYF.

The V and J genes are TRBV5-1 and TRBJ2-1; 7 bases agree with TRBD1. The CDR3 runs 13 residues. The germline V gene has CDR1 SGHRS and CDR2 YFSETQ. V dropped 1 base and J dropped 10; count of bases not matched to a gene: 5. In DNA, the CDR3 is TGCGCCAGCAGCTTGCGCCGACAGGGAGAGCAGTTCTTC. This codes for CASSLRRQGEQFF.

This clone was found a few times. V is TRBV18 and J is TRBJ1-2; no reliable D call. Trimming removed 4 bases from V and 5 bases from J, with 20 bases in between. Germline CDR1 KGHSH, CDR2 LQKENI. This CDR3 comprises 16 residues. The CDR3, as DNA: TGTGCCAGCTCACAGGCGCCGGTCGGGGAAACGTATGGCTACACCTTC. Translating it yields CASSQAPVGETYGYTF.